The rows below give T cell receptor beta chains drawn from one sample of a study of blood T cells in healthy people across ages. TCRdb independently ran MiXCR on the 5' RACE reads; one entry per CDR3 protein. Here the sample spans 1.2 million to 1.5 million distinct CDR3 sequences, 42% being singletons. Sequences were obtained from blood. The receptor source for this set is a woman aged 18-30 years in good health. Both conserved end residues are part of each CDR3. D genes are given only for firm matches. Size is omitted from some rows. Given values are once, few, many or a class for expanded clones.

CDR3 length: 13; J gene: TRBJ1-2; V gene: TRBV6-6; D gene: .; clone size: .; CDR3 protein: CASSRGKGYGYTF; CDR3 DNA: TGTGCCAGCAGTCGGGGGAAGGGCTATGGCTACACCTTC
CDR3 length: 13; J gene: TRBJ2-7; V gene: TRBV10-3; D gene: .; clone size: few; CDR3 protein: CASRGTESYEQYF; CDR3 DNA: TGTGCCAGTCGGGGGACGGAGAGTTACGAGCAGTACTTC
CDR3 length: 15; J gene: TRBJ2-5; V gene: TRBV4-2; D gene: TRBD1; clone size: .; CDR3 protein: CASSQGPGQKETQYF; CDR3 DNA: TGTGCCAGCAGCCAAGGGCCGGGACAGAAAGAGACCCAGTACTTC
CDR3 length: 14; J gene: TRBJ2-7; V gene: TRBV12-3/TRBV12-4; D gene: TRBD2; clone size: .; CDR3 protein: CASSLPGTSHEQYF; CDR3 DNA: TGTGCCAGCAGTTTACCCGGGACTAGCCATGAGCAGTACTTC
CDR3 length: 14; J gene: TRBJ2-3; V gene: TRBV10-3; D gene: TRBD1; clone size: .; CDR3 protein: CAITDRGSTDTQYF; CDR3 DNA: TGTGCCATCACTGACAGGGGAAGCACAGATACGCAGTATTTT
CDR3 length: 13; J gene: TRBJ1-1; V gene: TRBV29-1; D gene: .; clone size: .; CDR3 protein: CSVEGRLGPEAFF; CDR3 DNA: TGCAGCGTTGAGGGACGGCTCGGCCCTGAAGCTTTCTTT
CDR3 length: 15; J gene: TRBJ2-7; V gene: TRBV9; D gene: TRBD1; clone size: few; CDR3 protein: CASSLNRDRDYEQYF; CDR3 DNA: TGTGCCAGCAGCCTAAACCGGGACAGGGACTACGAGCAGTACTTC
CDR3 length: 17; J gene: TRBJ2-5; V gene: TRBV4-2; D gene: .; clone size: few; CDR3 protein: CASSQEGAAAFQETQYF; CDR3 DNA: TGTGCCAGCAGCCAAGAAGGTGCAGCAGCATTCCAAGAGACCCAGTACTTC
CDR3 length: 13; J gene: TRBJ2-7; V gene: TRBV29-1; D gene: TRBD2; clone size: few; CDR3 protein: CSVVKAGTYEQYF; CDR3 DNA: TGCAGCGTTGTGAAAGCGGGAACATACGAGCAGTACTTC
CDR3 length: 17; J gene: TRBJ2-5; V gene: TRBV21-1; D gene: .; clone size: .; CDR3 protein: CASSLKTAGERQETQYF; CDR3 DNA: TGTGCCAGCAGCTTGAAGACAGCGGGAGAACGCCAAGAGACCCAGTACTTC
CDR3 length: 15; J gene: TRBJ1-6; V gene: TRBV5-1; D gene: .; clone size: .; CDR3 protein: CASSLAASTNSPLHF; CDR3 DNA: TGCGCCAGCAGCTTGGCCGCCAGTACCAATTCACCCCTCCACTTT
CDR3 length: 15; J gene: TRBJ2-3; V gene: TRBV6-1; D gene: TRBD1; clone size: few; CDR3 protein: CASSDRDRGPDTQYF; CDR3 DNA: TGTGCCAGCAGTGACCGGGACAGGGGACCAGATACGCAGTATTTT
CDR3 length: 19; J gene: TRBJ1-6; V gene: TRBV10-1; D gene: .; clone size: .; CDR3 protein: CASRPNSQGTRAYNSPLHF; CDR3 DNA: TGCGCCAGCAGACCGAATTCCCAGGGGACGAGAGCCTATAATTCACCCCTCCACTTT
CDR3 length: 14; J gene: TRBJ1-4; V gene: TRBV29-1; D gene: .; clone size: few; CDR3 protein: CSAREGGGNEKLFF; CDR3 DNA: TGCAGCGCCAGAGAGGGAGGGGGGAATGAAAAACTGTTTTTT
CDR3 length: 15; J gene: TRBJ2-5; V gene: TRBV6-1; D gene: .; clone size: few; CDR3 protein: CASSVSPSAGETQYF; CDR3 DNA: TGTGCCAGCAGTGTATCCCCCAGTGCGGGAGAGACCCAGTACTTC
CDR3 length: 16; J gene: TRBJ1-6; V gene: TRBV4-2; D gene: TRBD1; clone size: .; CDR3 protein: CASSQEGGTHNSPLHF; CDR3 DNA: TGTGCCAGCAGCCAAGAAGGGGGCACCCATAATTCACCCCTCCACTTT
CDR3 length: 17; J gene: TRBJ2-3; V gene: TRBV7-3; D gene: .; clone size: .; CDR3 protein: CASSMAGGYSGTGTQYF; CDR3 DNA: TGTGCCAGCAGCATGGCTGGGGGCTATTCTGGCACAGGTACGCAGTATTTT
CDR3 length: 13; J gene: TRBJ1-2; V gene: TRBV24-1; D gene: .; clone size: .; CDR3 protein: CATSALQGYGYTF; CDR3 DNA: TGTGCCACCAGTGCCCTCCAGGGATATGGCTACACCTTC
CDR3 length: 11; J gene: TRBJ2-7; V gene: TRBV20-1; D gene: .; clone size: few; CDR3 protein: CSAHRGYEQYF; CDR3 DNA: TGCAGTGCCCATAGGGGATACGAGCAGTACTTC
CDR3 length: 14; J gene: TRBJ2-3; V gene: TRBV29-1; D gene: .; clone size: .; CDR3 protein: CSVEMGVGTDTQYF; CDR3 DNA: TGCAGCGTTGAGATGGGAGTGGGCACAGATACGCAGTATTTT
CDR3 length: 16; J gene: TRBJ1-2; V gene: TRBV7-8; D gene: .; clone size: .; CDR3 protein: CASSLANTGGSYGYTF; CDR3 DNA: TGTGCCAGCAGCTTAGCAAACACCGGGGGTAGCTATGGCTACACCTTC
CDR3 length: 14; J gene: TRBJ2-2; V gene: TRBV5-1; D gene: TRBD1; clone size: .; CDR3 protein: CASRGTGLTGELFF; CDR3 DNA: TGCGCCAGCAGAGGGACAGGCCTCACCGGGGAGCTGTTTTTT
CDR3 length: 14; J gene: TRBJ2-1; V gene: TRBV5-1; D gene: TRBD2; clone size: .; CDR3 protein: CASSPASGGNEQFF; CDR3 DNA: TGCGCCAGCAGCCCGGCAAGCGGGGGGAATGAGCAGTTCTTC
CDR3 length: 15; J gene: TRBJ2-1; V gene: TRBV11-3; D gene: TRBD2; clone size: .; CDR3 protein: CASNLDRTSATEQFF; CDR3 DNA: TGTGCCAGCAACTTAGATCGGACTAGCGCGACAGAGCAGTTCTTC
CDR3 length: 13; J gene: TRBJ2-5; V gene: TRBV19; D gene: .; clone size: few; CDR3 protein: CASSREDMETQYF; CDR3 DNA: TGTGCCAGTAGTAGAGAAGATATGGAGACCCAGTACTTC
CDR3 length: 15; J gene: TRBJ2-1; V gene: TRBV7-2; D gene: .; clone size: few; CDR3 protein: CASSLTAVTYNEQFF; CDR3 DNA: TGTGCCAGCAGCTTAACAGCGGTCACTTACAATGAGCAGTTCTTC
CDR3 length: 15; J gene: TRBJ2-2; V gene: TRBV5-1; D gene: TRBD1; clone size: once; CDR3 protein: CASSLSQGGNGELFF; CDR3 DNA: TGCGCCAGCAGCTTGAGTCAAGGGGGCAACGGGGAGCTGTTTTTT
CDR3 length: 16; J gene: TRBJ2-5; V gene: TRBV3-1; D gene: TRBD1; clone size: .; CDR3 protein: CASSQRGTGAVGEQYF; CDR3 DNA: TGTGCCAGCAGCCAACGCGGGACAGGGGCAGTTGGTGAGCAGTACTTC
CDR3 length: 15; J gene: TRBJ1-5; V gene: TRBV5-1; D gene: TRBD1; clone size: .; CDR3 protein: CASSSGTGENQPQHF; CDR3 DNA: TGCGCCAGCAGCTCCGGGACAGGGGAGAATCAGCCCCAGCATTTT
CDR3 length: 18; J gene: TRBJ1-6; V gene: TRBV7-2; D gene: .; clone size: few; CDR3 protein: CASSFGHHMGSYNSPLHF; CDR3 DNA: TGTGCCAGCAGCTTTGGGCACCATATGGGAAGCTATAATTCACCCCTCCACTTT
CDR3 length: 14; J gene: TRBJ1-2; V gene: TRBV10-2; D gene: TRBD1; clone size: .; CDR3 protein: CARSESATGEGYTF; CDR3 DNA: TGCGCCCGCAGTGAGTCAGCGACAGGGGAAGGCTACACCTTC
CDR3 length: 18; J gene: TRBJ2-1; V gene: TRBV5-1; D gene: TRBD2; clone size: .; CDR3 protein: CASSSNELAGISYNERFF; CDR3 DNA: TGCGCCAGCAGCTCAAACGAACTAGCGGGTATCTCCTACAATGAGCGGTTCTTC
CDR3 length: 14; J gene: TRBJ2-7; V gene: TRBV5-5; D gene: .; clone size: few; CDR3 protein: CASSLESGYPIGYF; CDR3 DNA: TGTGCCAGCAGCTTGGAGAGTGGATATCCGATCGGGTACTTC
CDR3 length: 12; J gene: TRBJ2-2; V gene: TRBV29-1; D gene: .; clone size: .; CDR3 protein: CSAPGDTGELFF; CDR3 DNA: TGCAGCGCTCCAGGAGACACCGGGGAGCTGTTTTTT
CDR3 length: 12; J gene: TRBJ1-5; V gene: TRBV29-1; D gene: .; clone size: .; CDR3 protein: CSVGATGQPQHF; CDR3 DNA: TGCAGCGTTGGGGCCACGGGTCAGCCCCAGCATTTT
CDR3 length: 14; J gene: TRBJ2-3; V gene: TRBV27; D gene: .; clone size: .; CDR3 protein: CASSVGLNTDTQYF; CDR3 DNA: TGTGCCAGCAGTGTAGGACTTAACACAGATACGCAGTATTTT
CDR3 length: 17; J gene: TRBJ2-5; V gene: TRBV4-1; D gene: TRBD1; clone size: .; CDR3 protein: CANSPERGDRIQETQYF; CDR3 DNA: TGCGCCAACAGCCCCGAACGAGGGGACAGAATCCAAGAGACCCAGTACTTC
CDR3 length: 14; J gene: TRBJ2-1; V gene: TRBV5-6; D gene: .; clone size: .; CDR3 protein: CASSADLAQETQFF; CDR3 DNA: TGTGCCAGCAGCGCGGATTTGGCCCAAGAGACCCAGTTCTTC
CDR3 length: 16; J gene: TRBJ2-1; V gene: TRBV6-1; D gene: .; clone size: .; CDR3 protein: CASSESRTALLDEQFF; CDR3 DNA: TGTGCCAGCAGTGAGTCCAGGACGGCTCTATTGGATGAGCAGTTCTTC
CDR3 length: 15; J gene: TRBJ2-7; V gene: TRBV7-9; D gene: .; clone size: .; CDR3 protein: CASSLRDRPSYEQYF; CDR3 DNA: TGTGCCAGCAGCTTACGGGACCGACCCTCCTACGAGCAGTACTTC
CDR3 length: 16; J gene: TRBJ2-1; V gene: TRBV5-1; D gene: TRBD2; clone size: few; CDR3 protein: CASSLPSGSTYNEQFF; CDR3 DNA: TGCGCCAGCAGCTTGCCTAGCGGGTCCACCTACAATGAGCAGTTCTTC
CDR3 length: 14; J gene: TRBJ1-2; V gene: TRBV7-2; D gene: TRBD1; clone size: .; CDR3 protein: CASSQDRGHYGYTF; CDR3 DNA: TGTGCCAGCAGCCAAGACAGGGGGCACTATGGCTACACCTTC
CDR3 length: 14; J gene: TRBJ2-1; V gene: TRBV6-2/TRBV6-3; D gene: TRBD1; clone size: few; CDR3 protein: CASRGQGQYNEQFF; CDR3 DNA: TGTGCCAGCAGGGGACAGGGGCAGTACAATGAGCAGTTCTTC
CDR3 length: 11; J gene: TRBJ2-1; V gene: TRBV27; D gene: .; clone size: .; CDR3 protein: CASSFGSEQFF; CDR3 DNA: TGTGCCAGCAGTTTCGGAAGTGAGCAGTTCTTC
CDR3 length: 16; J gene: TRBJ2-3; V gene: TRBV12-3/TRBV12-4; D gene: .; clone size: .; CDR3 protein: CASRGPVADLPDTQYF; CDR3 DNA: TGTGCCAGCAGGGGGCCCGTGGCGGACTTGCCCGATACGCAGTATTTT
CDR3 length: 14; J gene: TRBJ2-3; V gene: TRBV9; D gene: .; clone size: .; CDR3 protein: CASTREGTTDTQYF; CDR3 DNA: TGTGCCAGCACCCGAGAGGGGACCACAGATACGCAGTATTTT